This TCR beta chain emerged from a study of T cells in Graves' hyperthyroidism and ophthalmopathy. Study-wide findings and caveats: Onset of ophthalmopathy came a median approximately 6 months after the model predicted it. Separation of ophthalmopathy from stable hyperthyroidism was achieved by a 13 V-J model.

Germline lookup yields CDR1 SNHLY and CDR2 FYNNEI. There are 15 residues in the CDR3. Researchers defined stable Graves' hyperthyroidism as no ophthalmopathy progression within 18 months. Thyroid ultrasound, orbital computed tomography, clinical symptoms, and serum thyroxine and TRAb underpinned diagnoses. RNA transcripts provided the source from which TCR beta CDR3 regions were amplified. Initially, a first-round RT-PCR of the TCR CDR3 employed the HTBI primer set. TCRdb reanalysed the multiplex PCR reads using MiXCR and keeps one entry per CDR3 protein. The top ten clones hold 7.5% to 8.5% of a sample with a few hundred thousand distinct CDR3 sequences, approximately 44% of them seen once. To note about this clonotype: What it binds is unknown. The junction differs from germline at one of its ends, possibly a read error.

The V gene is TRBV2, the J gene TRBJ2-2; TRBD2 matches 9 bases. Sequencing was carried out using peripheral blood or thyroid tissue (not recorded which). This clonotype was obtained from a woman between 18 and 29 years old with Graves' hyperthyroidism. This chain's CDR3 is CASSGASGNAGELFF. The CDR3 DNA reads as TGTGCCAGCAGTGGAGCTAGCGGGAACGCCGGGGAGCTGTTTTTT.